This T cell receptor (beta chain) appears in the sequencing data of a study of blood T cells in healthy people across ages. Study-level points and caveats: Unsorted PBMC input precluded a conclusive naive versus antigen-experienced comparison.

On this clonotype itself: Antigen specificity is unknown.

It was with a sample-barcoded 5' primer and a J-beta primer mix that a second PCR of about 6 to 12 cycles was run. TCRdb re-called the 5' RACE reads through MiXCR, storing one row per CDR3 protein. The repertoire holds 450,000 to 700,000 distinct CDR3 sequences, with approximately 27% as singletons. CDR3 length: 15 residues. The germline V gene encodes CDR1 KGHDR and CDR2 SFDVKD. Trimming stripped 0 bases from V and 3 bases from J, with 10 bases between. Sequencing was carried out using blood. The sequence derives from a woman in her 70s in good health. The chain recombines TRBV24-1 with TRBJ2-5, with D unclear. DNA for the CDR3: TGTGCCACCAGTGATTTGCATGTGATTAAAGAGACCCAGTACTTC. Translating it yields CATSDLHVIKETQYF.